This TCR beta chain was found in a study of shared clonotypes between healthy human individuals (dated by TCRdb to 2020 to 2022). For the study in its entirety: A couple of women and a few men aged 18 to 49 years were included in the cohort. Per donor, three plates each were used for CD4 naive and CD4 memory, two for CD8 naive, and one for CD8 memory. Blood TCR repertoires of four to six healthy adults were deeply sequenced to estimate repertoire size and the extent of clonotype sharing between individuals. To increase sequencing depth and limit assay-specific biases, TCR repertoire library preparation and sequencing were carried out by different laboratories using diverse techniques. Leukapheresis yielded between about 0.85 and 9 billion PBMCs per donor.

The investigation overall reported the following: Sampling was limited to blood, and TCR repertoires in tissue likely differ from TCR repertoires in blood. Roughly 5.2% of naive CD4, 3.5% of naive CD8, around 2.3% of memory CD4, and roughly 0.4% of memory CD8 clonotypes were shared across several donors. Incomplete sequencing was indicated by rarefaction of sorted-subset datasets, despite the large sequencing depth. Compared with non-shared clonotypes, clonotypes shared by all four sorted-subset donors had higher generation probabilities. Pairwise subsampling led to the expectation that sequencing depth would affect the degree of clonotype sharing among donors. Larger estimated clonotype richness was generally found for naive subsets than for memory subsets. The genetic and exposure-history diversity represented was limited by the small number of donors.

TCR CDR3 regions were amplified from genomic DNA by multiplex PCR using the deep immunoSEQ assay. For each cell subset, the extracted genomic DNA was distributed evenly across all wells of several immunoSEQ 96-well plates, and each plate served as one replicate. For sorted subsets, roughly 200 ng of genomic DNA, equivalent to 30,000 or so T cell genomes, went into each replicate PCR. Purified libraries were measured with a Qubit 3.0 fluorometer, size-checked on a Bioanalyzer 2100, and measured again with the KAPA Library Quantification kit. Each immunoSEQ 96-well plate was sequenced on its own single-read 150-cycle Illumina NextSeq 550 flow cell. As for how the authors treated the data: The immunoSEQ output contained only junctional sequences without quality scores, so filtering could not match that applied to full-length reads. Sequences were annotated with PyIR, a Python wrapper for IgBLAST v1.9, and V/J genes and CDR3 were assigned using IMGT germline references. Reads with weak V/J assignments (E-value above 1e-6), missing CDR3, stop codons, out-of-frame junctions, or ambiguous translated residues were removed. V3J clonotypes were defined as sequences sharing the same inferred V gene, J gene, and CDR3 amino acid sequence. Percentage overlap between repertoires was calculated by dividing the number of shared unique clonotypes by the size of the smaller repertoire. Three approaches were used to assess repertoire richness: RTK rarefaction, the Chao1 estimator, and Recon v2.1 estimates of unobserved clonotypes. OLGA was used to compute generation probabilities for all TCRbeta clonotypes that the gDNA method yielded from a few donors. TCRdb provides this immuneACCESS table in a form limited to in-frame rearrangements. Some clones are lacking; in checked studies, under half of them reflect an unresolved V gene, and why the rest are absent is not known. The V and J calls and clone size were taken over from that table, and D and trimming were inferred from the DNA. This sample has some 2 million clones in its table, and 95% of those were observed once. The leading ten clones occupy about 0.13% of the sample.

Healthy HIV-negative adults with no recently reported acute infections or vaccinations were included as donors. All donors were Caucasian adults living in Nashville, Tennessee, USA. Magnetic negative selection was used to enrich CD4+ T cells, after which naive cells were positively selected on CD45RA and the negative fraction became the memory subset. Blood was obtained by leukapheresis, after which PBMCs were separated by Ficoll-Histopaque density gradient centrifugation and cryopreserved in liquid nitrogen vapor phase. Purity and quantity of every magnetically sorted T cell population were checked by analytical flow cytometry. Genomic DNA was isolated from each sorted fraction and quantified by UV absorbance on a Nanodrop 2000c. With regard to this clone: The antigen this receptor binds is unknown. No much larger clone exists at a distance of one base, and base qualities are not known.

V is pared back by 7 bases and J by 2 bases, with 15 bases lying between the germline termini. According to the germline V gene, CDR1 reads MNHNS and CDR2 reads SASEGT. Its CDR3 holds 14 amino acids, cysteine through phenylalanine. Only CDR3 DNA remains: 42 bases, in frame from the first base. The TCR comes from a man younger than 35 in good health. The sequence joins TRBV6-1 to TRBJ2-7, with no confident D gene call. Sample: naive CD4+ T cells sorted from blood. The cell subset or site label, as the study defines it: CD45RA+ positively selected. The sequenced DNA: TGTGCCAGCACCTTCCCGGACGTGACCTACGAGCAGTACTTC. This is translated as CASTFPDVTYEQYF.